Listed below are T cell receptor beta chains from one sample, sequenced in a study of T cell changes during pregnancy in multiple sclerosis. Clones were sequenced by immunoSEQ multiplex PCR, and TCRdb holds only the in-frame ones, with some missing. The sample yields roughly 52,000 clones, 94% seen once. The material was CD8+ T cells from peripheral blood mononuclear cells, obtained before pregnancy. The source is a female donor with multiple sclerosis, enrolled in a pregnancy study. Both conserved end residues are part of each CDR3. Fields, in order: J gene, V gene, clone size, D gene, CDR3 protein, CDR3 DNA. The D gene is left open where the match is weak. Clone size appears in some rows only: once, few, many, or a class for an expanded clone.

>TRBJ2-4|TRBV5-8|once|-
CASSLRGKNIQYF
TGTGCCAGCAGCTTGAGGGGAAAAAACATTCAGTACTTC
>TRBJ2-5|TRBV27|-|TRBD2
CASSPSLTSDRETQYF
TGTGCCAGCAGTCCATCCCTTACTAGCGATCGAGAGACCCAGTACTTC
>TRBJ2-1|TRBV30|-|-
CAWSVPDFSIGALGDEQFF
TGTGCCTGGAGTGTACCAGATTTCTCAATAGGGGCCCTCGGAGATGAGCAGTTCTTC
>TRBJ2-5|TRBV30|once|TRBD1
CAWRGQGSQETQYF
TGTGCCTGGAGGGGACAGGGGTCGCAAGAGACCCAGTACTTC
>TRBJ2-3|TRBV9|-|TRBD2
CASSARGGRRSGNTDTQYF
TGTGCCAGCAGCGCCCGCGGGGGGAGACGCTCCGGGAACACAGATACGCAGTATTTT
>TRBJ1-5|TRBV19|-|-
CASSIPPYQPQHF
TGTGCCAGTAGTATCCCTCCCTATCAGCCCCAGCATTTT
>TRBJ2-7|TRBV5-1|-|-
CASSLWRAADEQYF
TGCGCCAGCAGCCTATGGAGGGCGGCGGACGAGCAGTACTTC
>TRBJ2-3|TRBV7-2|-|TRBD1
CASSAGTGTSTDTQYF
TGTGCCAGCAGCGCCGGGACAGGGACCAGCACAGATACGCAGTATTTT
>TRBJ2-2|TRBV6-1|-|TRBD2
CASNRLAGSTGELFF
TGTGCCAGCAATCGACTAGCGGGTAGCACCGGGGAGCTGTTTTTT
>TRBJ2-3|TRBV6-1|-|-
CASSESQGSTDTQYF
TGTGCCAGCAGTGAAAGTCAGGGCAGCACAGATACGCAGTATTTT
>TRBJ2-1|TRBV9|once|TRBD2
CASSVETSGRWDGEQFF
TGTGCCAGCAGCGTAGAAACTAGCGGGAGGTGGGATGGTGAGCAGTTCTTC
>TRBJ1-2|TRBV15|-|TRBD1
CATSRVTGGDGYTF
TGTGCCACCAGCAGGGTGACAGGGGGCGATGGCTACACCTTC
>TRBJ2-3|TRBV5-1|-|-
CASSEGFTDTQYF
TGCGCCAGCAGCGAGGGCTTCACAGATACGCAGTATTTT
>TRBJ1-3|TRBV4-1|once|-
CASSPLARGLGNTIYF
TGCGCCAGCAGCCCCCTGGCCAGGGGCCTTGGAAACACCATATATTTT
>TRBJ1-1|TRBV12-2|-|-
CASPRQCWDRRLNTEAFF
TGTGCAAGTCCCCGACAATGTTGGGACAGAAGATTGAACACTGAAGCTTTCTTT
>TRBJ2-1|TRBV27|once|TRBD2
CASRPTSGRYNEQFF
TGTGCCAGCAGACCCACTAGCGGGCGCTACAATGAGCAGTTCTTC
>TRBJ2-3|TRBV29-1|-|-
CSVEDLGLSDTQYF
TGCAGCGTTGAAGATCTGGGACTTTCAGATACGCAGTATTTT
>TRBJ2-1|TRBV4-3|once|TRBD2
CASSQGGTSGRWEQFF
TGCGCCAGCAGCCAAGGGGGGACTAGCGGAAGGTGGGAGCAGTTCTTC
>TRBJ2-3|TRBV30|-|-
CAWSATGSSTDTQYF
TGTGCCTGGAGTGCCACAGGGTCCAGCACAGATACGCAGTATTTT
>TRBJ2-7|TRBV6-1|once|-
CASIRQDNSYEQYF
TGTGCCAGCATTCGGCAGGACAACTCCTACGAGCAGTACTTC
>TRBJ2-7|TRBV27|-|TRBD2
CASSSGLARNGLEQYF
TGTGCCAGCAGTTCTGGACTAGCCCGGAACGGACTGGAGCAGTACTTC
>TRBJ2-7|TRBV5-1|-|-
CASSLGQGGPYEQYF
TGCGCCAGCAGCTTGGGGCAGGGAGGTCCCTACGAGCAGTACTTC
>TRBJ2-1|TRBV6-6|-|TRBD1
CASRTGNRANEQFF
TGTGCCAGCAGGACAGGGAATCGGGCCAATGAGCAGTTCTTC
>TRBJ2-5|TRBV7-9|-|-
CASSFVTAETQYF
TGTGCCAGCAGCTTTGTCACCGCGGAGACCCAGTACTTC
>TRBJ1-4|TRBV4-1|-|TRBD1
CASSQVVTGREKLFF
TGCGCCAGCAGCCAAGTAGTGACAGGGAGGGAAAAACTGTTTTTT
>TRBJ2-1|TRBV27|once|-
CASSPGGRLHEQFF
TGTGCCAGCAGTCCCGGAGGTAGACTCCATGAGCAGTTCTTC
>TRBJ2-7|TRBV4-2|-|TRBD1
CASSHSWTGGFEQYF
TGTGCCAGCAGCCACTCTTGGACAGGGGGCTTCGAGCAGTACTTC
>TRBJ2-7|TRBV28|once|-
CASSLYPGKSYEQYF
TGTGCCAGCAGTTTATACCCGGGAAAGAGTTACGAGCAGTACTTC
>TRBJ1-3|TRBV28|-|-
CASMAPLGGDSGNTIYF
TGTGCCAGCATGGCCCCTTTGGGGGGGGACTCTGGAAACACCATATATTTT
>TRBJ2-5|TRBV5-4|many|-
CASSLSRAVQETQYF
TGTGCCAGCAGCTTGTCCAGGGCGGTCCAAGAGACCCAGTACTTC
>TRBJ2-1|TRBV27|-|TRBD2
CASTPLSGRAYNEQFF
TGTGCCAGCACTCCACTTAGCGGGAGGGCCTACAATGAGCAGTTCTTC
>TRBJ2-7|TRBV6-6|-|-
CASSYDLAQYEQYF
TGTGCCAGCAGTTACGACCTAGCGCAGTACGAGCAGTACTTC
>TRBJ2-3|TRBV19|-|TRBD2
CATRWASGRAEDTQYF
TGTGCCACGAGGTGGGCTAGCGGGAGGGCCGAGGATACGCAGTATTTT
>TRBJ2-5|TRBV7-8|once|-
CASSTAWSGEQETQYF
TGTGCCAGCAGCACTGCGTGGTCGGGGGAACAAGAGACCCAGTACTTC
>TRBJ1-1|TRBV6-5|-|-
CASSYATGAEAFF
TGTGCCAGCAGTTACGCGACAGGAGCTGAAGCTTTCTTT
>TRBJ2-7|TRBV9|-|TRBD1
CASSAGETGTHGQYF
TGTGCCAGCAGCGCAGGGGAGACAGGGACCCACGGGCAGTACTTC